This T cell receptor (beta chain) was found in a study of T cell responses to AZD1222 COVID-19 vaccine. V dropped 5 bases and J dropped 1; count of bases not matched to a gene: 7. The CDR3 sequence is 15 residues long. Germline CDR1 reads SGHTA; CDR2 reads FQGTGA. Libraries were prepared by immunoSEQ multiplex PCR; TCRdb keeps only in-frame clonotypes and omits some of them. The sample gives more than 85,000 clones, 91% of which show up once; around 8% is in the top ten. The sequence was obtained from an adult in good health. The sequences come from peripheral blood, collected on day 0 of AZD1222 vaccination. V usage is TRBV7-3 and J usage is TRBJ1-1; 7 nucleotides align to TRBD1. The chain's CDR3 is CASSPQGWRNTEAFF. The CDR3 DNA reads as TGTGCCAGCAGCCCACAGGGGTGGAGGAACACTGAAGCTTTCTTT.